The rows below give T cell receptor beta chains drawn from one sample of a study of T cell responses to AZD1222 COVID-19 vaccine. Using immunoSEQ multiplex PCR, the repertoire was profiled, and TCRdb retains in-frame clones only, with some absent. The data contain 120,000 or so clones, 85% to 90% of them singletons. The sequences come from peripheral blood, collected on day 0 of AZD1222 vaccination. The receptors shown here come from an adult in good health. Both conserved end residues are part of each CDR3. Fields, in order: J gene, D gene, V gene, clone size, CDR3 protein, CDR3 DNA. A D gene is named only where the DNA matches it firmly. Clone size is given for some rows only: seen once, a few or many times, or a class if the clone is expanded.

TRBJ2-3	TRBD1	TRBV7-2	NA	CASSLDRGGTDTQYF	TGTGCCAGCAGCTTGGACAGGGGGGGCACAGATACGCAGTATTTT
TRBJ2-7	NA	TRBV5-6	NA	CASSPRWAGRTYEQYF	TGTGCCAGCAGTCCCAGGTGGGCAGGCCGTACCTACGAGCAGTACTTC
TRBJ2-5	TRBD2	TRBV4-3	NA	CASSQGLAGETQYF	TGCGCCAGCAGCCAAGGGCTAGCGGGAGAGACCCAGTACTTC
TRBJ1-6	NA	TRBV28	NA	CASSLGIQYNSPLHF	TGTGCCAGCAGTTTAGGTATCCAGTATAATTCACCCCTCCACTTT
TRBJ2-7	TRBD1	TRBV27	few	CASSFRGREQYF	TGTGCCAGCAGTTTTAGGGGGCGCGAGCAGTACTTC
TRBJ2-6	NA	TRBV24-1	NA	CATSVQTSGANVLTF	TGTGCCACCAGTGTCCAGACCTCTGGGGCCAACGTCCTGACTTTC
TRBJ1-5	NA	TRBV28	NA	CASSFAFQGGGQPQHF	TGTGCCAGCAGTTTTGCCTTCCAGGGAGGCGGTCAGCCCCAGCATTTT
TRBJ2-7	NA	TRBV19	once	CASSIEVNYEQYF	TGTGCCAGTAGTATAGAAGTCAACTACGAGCAGTACTTC
TRBJ2-2	NA	TRBV6-6	few	CASNPGNTGELFF	TGTGCCAGCAACCCGGGGAACACCGGGGAGCTGTTTTTT
TRBJ2-5	TRBD2	TRBV4-2	NA	CASSQVLKGLAGREETQYF	TGTGCCAGCAGCCAAGTCCTGAAAGGACTAGCGGGTCGGGAAGAGACCCAGTACTTC
TRBJ1-2	TRBD1	TRBV30	NA	CAWSSTQGSGYTF	TGTGCCTGGAGTTCGACACAGGGGAGTGGCTACACCTTC
TRBJ2-5	TRBD1	TRBV14	NA	CASSRIGTAQETQYF	TGTGCCAGCAGCCGAATTGGGACAGCCCAAGAGACCCAGTACTTC
TRBJ1-2	NA	TRBV6-5	NA	CASRVNLQGYYGYTF	TGTGCCAGCAGAGTGAACCTTCAGGGGTACTATGGCTACACCTTC
TRBJ2-1	NA	TRBV2	NA	CASSERSEQFF	TGTGCCAGCAGTGAGCGTAGTGAGCAGTTCTTC
TRBJ1-1	NA	TRBV30	NA	CAWSVNGYEAFF	TGTGCCTGGAGTGTAAACGGGTACGAAGCTTTCTTT
TRBJ1-3	NA	TRBV6-1	NA	CASSESRGLGNTIYF	TGTGCCAGCAGTGAATCAAGGGGTCTTGGAAACACCATATATTTT
TRBJ2-1	TRBD2	TRBV10-3	NA	CAISGREGNSYNEQFF	TGTGCCATCAGTGGGCGGGAGGGCAACTCCTACAATGAGCAGTTCTTC
TRBJ1-6	TRBD1	TRBV5-6	NA	CASTSGTGYSPLHF	TGTGCCAGCACTTCCGGGACAGGTTATTCACCCCTCCACTTT
TRBJ1-1	NA	TRBV11-1	NA	CASAGQMNTEAFF	TGTGCCAGCGCTGGACAGATGAACACTGAAGCTTTCTTT
TRBJ2-5	TRBD2	TRBV28	NA	CASSRGGGKEETQYF	TGTGCCAGCAGTAGGGGCGGGGGAAAGGAGGAGACCCAGTACTTC
TRBJ1-5	NA	TRBV15	few	CATSGLGFQPQHF	TGTGCCACCAGCGGCTTAGGTTTCCAGCCCCAGCATTTT
TRBJ2-7	NA	TRBV28	once	CASSRIQASSYEQYF	TGTGCCAGCAGTCGAATCCAGGCCAGCTCCTACGAGCAGTACTTC
TRBJ1-1	NA	TRBV9	NA	CASSGTQGGRTEAFF	TGTGCCAGCAGCGGAACACAAGGGGGTCGGACTGAAGCTTTCTTT
TRBJ1-1	NA	TRBV29-1	NA	CSARVNTEAFF	TGCAGCGCCAGGGTGAACACTGAAGCTTTCTTT
TRBJ1-6	TRBD1	TRBV4-3	NA	CASSQGAQGANSPLHF	TGCGCCAGCAGCCAAGGGGCTCAGGGGGCTAATTCACCCCTCCACTTT
TRBJ1-5	NA	TRBV27	NA	CASSLWGRKNQPQHF	TGTGCCAGCAGTTTATGGGGCCGCAAGAATCAGCCCCAGCATTTT
TRBJ2-7	TRBD1	TRBV18	NA	CASSPSGTGGSEQYF	TGTGCCAGCTCACCGTCCGGGACAGGGGGGTCCGAGCAGTACTTC
TRBJ1-1	NA	TRBV27	NA	CASSPGGKAFF	TGTGCCAGCAGCCCCGGGGGCAAAGCTTTCTTT